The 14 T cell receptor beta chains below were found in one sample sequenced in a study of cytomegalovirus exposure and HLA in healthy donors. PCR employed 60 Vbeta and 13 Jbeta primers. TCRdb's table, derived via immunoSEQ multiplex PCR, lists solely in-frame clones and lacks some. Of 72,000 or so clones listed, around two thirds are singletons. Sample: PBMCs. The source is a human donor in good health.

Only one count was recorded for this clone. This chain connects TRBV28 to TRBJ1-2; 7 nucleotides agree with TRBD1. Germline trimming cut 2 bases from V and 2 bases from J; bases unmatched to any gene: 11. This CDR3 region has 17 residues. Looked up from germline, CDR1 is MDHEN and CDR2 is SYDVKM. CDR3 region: CASSLELIRTGNYGYTF. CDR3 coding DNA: TGTGCCAGCAGTTTAGAGCTTATTCGGACAGGAAACTATGGCTACACCTTC.

The CDR3 region is CASSLQGAGGYTF. In nucleotides, the CDR3 is TGTGCCAGCAGCCTACAGGGGGCGGGTGGCTACACCTTC. The V call is TRBV6-6, the J call TRBJ1-2; the match to TRBD1 covers 9 bases. The V gene's germline CDR1 is MNHNY and CDR2 SVGAGI (reference sequence). This CDR3 has 13 amino acids. Losses at the gene ends were 6 bases for V and 7 bases for J; bases not matched to a gene: 6.

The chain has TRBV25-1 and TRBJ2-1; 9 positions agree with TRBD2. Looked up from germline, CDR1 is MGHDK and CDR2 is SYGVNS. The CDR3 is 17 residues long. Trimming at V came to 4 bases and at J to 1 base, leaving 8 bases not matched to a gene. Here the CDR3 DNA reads TGTGCCAGCAGTGTTAAGCGGGAGGACTCATCCTACAATGAGCAGTTCTTC. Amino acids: CASSVKREDSSYNEQFF. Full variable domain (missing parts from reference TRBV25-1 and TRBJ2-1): EADIYQTPRYLVIGTGKKITLECSQTMGHDKMYWYQQDPGMELHLIHYSYGVNSTEKGDLSSESTVSRIRTEHFPLTLESARPSHTSQYLCASSVKREDSSYNEQFFGPGTRLTVL.

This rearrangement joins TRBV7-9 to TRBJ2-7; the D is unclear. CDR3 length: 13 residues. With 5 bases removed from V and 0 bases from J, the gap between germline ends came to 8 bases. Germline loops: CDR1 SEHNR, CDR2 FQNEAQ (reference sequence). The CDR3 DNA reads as TGTGCCAGCAGCCCTGACTCCTCCTACGAGCAGTACTTC. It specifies CASSPDSSYEQYF.

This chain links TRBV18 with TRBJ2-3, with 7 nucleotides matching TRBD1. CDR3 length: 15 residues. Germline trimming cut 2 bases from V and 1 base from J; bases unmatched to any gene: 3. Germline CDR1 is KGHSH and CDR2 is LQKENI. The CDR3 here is CASSPAGTGTDTQYF. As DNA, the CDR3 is TGTGCCAGCTCACCAGCCGGGACAGGCACAGATACGCAGTATTTT.

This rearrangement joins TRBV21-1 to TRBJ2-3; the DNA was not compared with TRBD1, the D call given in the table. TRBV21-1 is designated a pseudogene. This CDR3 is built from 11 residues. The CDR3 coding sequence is TGTGCCAGCAGCAAACAAGATACGCAGTATTTT. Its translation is CASSKQDTQYF.

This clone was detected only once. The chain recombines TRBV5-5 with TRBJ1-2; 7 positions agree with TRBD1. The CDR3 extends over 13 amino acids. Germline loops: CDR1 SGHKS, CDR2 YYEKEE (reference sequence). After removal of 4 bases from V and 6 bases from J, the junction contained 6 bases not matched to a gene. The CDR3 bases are TGTGCCAGCAGCATAACAGGGGAGAATGGCTACACCTTC. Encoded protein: CASSITGENGYTF.

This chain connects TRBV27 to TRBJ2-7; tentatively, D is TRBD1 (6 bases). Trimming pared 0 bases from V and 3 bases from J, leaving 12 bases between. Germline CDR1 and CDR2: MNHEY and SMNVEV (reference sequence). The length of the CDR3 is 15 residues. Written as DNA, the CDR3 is TGTGCCAGCAGTTTATCGACAGGCGGTAACTACGAGCAGTACTTC. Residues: CASSLSTGGNYEQYF.

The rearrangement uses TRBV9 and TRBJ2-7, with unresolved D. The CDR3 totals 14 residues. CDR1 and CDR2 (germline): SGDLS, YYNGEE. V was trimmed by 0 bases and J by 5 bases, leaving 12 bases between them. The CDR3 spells CASSVEGDGNEQYF. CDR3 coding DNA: TGTGCCAGCAGCGTAGAAGGAGACGGCAACGAGCAGTACTTC.

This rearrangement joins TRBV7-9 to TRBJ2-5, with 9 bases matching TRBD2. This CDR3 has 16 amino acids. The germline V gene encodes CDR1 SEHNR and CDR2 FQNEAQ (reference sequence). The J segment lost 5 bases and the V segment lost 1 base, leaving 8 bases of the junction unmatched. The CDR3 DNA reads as TGTGCCAGCAGCTTAGATAGGCTAGCGGGAAAGGAGACCCAGTACTTC. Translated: CASSLDRLAGKETQYF.

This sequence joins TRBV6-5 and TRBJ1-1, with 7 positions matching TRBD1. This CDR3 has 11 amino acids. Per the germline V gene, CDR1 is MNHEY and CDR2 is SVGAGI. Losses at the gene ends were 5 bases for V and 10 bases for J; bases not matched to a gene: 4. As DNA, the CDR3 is TGTGCCAGCAGTACGGACAGGTTAGCTTTCTTT. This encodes CASSTDRLAFF.

Here the CDR3 DNA reads TGTGCCAGCAGCCCGACAGGGGCGTCTTACGAGCAGTACTTC. As protein: CASSPTGASYEQYF. V and J are TRBV7-3 and TRBJ2-7; 8 positions agree with TRBD1. The CDR3 runs to 14 residues. Losses at the gene ends were 5 bases for V and 4 bases for J; bases not matched to a gene: 7. The germline V gene encodes CDR1 SGHTA and CDR2 FQGTGA.

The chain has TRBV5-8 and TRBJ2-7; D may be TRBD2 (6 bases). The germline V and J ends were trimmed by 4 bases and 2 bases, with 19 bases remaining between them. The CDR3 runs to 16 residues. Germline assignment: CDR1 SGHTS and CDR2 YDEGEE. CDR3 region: CASSRTTGASTYEQYF. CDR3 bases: TGTGCCAGCAGCCGGACTACCGGGGCCTCGACCTACGAGCAGTACTTC. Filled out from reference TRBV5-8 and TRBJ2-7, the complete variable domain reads EAGVTQSPTHLIKTRGQQATLRCSPISGHTSVYWYQQALGLGLQFLLWYDEGEERNRGNFPPRFSGRQFPNYSSELNVNALELEDSALYLCASSRTTGASTYEQYFGPGTRLTVT.

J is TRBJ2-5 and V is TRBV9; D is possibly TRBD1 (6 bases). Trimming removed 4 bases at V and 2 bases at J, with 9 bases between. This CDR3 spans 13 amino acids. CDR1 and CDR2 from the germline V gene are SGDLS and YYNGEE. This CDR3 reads CASSPDSQETQYF. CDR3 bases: TGTGCCAGCAGCCCGGACAGTCAAGAGACCCAGTACTTC.